One and the same sample provided the 6 T cell receptor beta chains below, sequenced in a study of early T cells in non-severe SARS-CoV-2 infection. TCRdb recomputed calls from the 5' RACE reads with MiXCR, one row per CDR3 protein. The table includes 35,000 to 55,000 distinct CDR3 sequences, about 23% detected once. The specimen was whole blood, collected at baseline. The receptors here all came from an adult who was a healthcare worker with PCR-confirmed SARS-CoV-2 infection or an uninfected control (not recorded which).

V is TRBV6-1 and J is TRBJ1-6; D perhaps matches TRBD1 (6 bases). The germline V gene encodes CDR1 MNHNS and CDR2 SASEGT. Trimming left V 2 bases short and J 11 bases short, with 7 bases between. The CDR3 contains 12 residues. CDR3: CASSETGPPLHF. The CDR3 region has the DNA TGTGCCAGCAGTGAAACAGGGCCACCCCTCCACTTT.

The chain recombines TRBV6-2 or TRBV6-3 with TRBJ2-1; weak D call: TRBD1 (5 bases). Germline CDR1 is MNHEY and CDR2 is SVGEGT. The germline V and J ends were trimmed by 2 bases and 6 bases, with 5 bases remaining between them. This CDR3 has 12 amino acids. The CDR3 DNA reads TGTGCCAGCAGTTACCAGGGCAATGAGCAGTTCTTC. Its protein is CASSYQGNEQFF.

The rearrangement uses TRBV13 and TRBJ2-2; maybe TRBD2 (7 bases). This CDR3 has 15 residues. CDR1 is PRHDT, CDR2 FYEKMQ, per germline (reference sequence). V was pared by 8 bases and J by 5 bases, with 18 bases between. CDR3 protein: CASLGGVAPTGELFF. The CDR3 DNA reads as TGTGCCAGCCTAGGGGGGGTAGCTCCAACCGGGGAGCTGTTTTTT.

This chain joins TRBV10-3 and TRBJ1-1; unclear D gene. The V and J ends lost 7 bases and 2 bases respectively, with 11 bases between them. Germline CDR1 is ENHRY and CDR2 is SYGVKD. The CDR3 runs to 13 residues. The CDR3 reads CAIMGSFNTEAFF. For the CDR3, the DNA is TGTGCCATCATGGGCAGTTTCAACACTGAAGCTTTCTTT.

The chain recombines TRBV7-2 with TRBJ1-4; no reliable D call. CDR1 is SGHTA, CDR2 FQGNSA, per germline. The CDR3 spans 16 residues. With 1 base removed from V and 0 bases from J, the gap between germline ends came to 9 bases. The CDR3: CASSLEVRATNEKLFF. The CDR3 DNA sequence: TGTGCCAGCAGCTTAGAGGTCAGAGCAACTAATGAAAAACTGTTTTTT.

This clonotype was found a few times. The chain carries TRBV10-2 and TRBJ1-2, with D possibly matching TRBD1 (6 bases). Germline CDR1 and CDR2: WSHSY and SAAADI. This CDR3 contains 13 residues. Trimming took 6 bases from V and 4 from J, leaving 12 bases between them. The CDR3 sequence is CASSADSIYGYTF. The CDR3 DNA reads as TGCGCCAGCAGCGCGGACAGTATCTATGGCTACACCTTC.